What follows are 2 T cell receptor beta chains derived from one specimen sequenced in a study of control samples from healthy donors and cancer patients. Assay used: immunoSEQ multiplex PCR; TCRdb lists only in-frame clones, some missing. The repertoire holds almost 90,000 clones, with around nine tenths as singletons. The sequencing sample was made of blood. The source is a man aged 30 to 45 in good health.

The chain has TRBV9 and TRBJ1-3, with D maybe TRBD1 (5 bases). V was pared by 0 bases and J by 3 bases, with 10 bases between. The length of the CDR3 is 15 residues. The V gene's germline CDR1 is SGDLS and CDR2 YYNGEE. CDR3 coding DNA: TGTGCCAGCAGCGTAGCCTGGGGCAGTGGAAACACCATATATTTT. Translated: CASSVAWGSGNTIYF.

The chain employs TRBV3-1 (or the pseudogene TRBV3-2) and TRBJ1-3; 9 bases map to TRBD1. V gave up 4 bases and J gave up 2 bases; unmatched junction bases: 6. CDR3 length: 16 amino acids. CDR1 and CDR2 (germline): LGHDT, YNNKEL (reference sequence). For the CDR3, the DNA is TGTGCCAGCAGCCGATCGAGGACAGGGGCTGGAAACACCATATATTTT. It is translated as CASSRSRTGAGNTIYF.